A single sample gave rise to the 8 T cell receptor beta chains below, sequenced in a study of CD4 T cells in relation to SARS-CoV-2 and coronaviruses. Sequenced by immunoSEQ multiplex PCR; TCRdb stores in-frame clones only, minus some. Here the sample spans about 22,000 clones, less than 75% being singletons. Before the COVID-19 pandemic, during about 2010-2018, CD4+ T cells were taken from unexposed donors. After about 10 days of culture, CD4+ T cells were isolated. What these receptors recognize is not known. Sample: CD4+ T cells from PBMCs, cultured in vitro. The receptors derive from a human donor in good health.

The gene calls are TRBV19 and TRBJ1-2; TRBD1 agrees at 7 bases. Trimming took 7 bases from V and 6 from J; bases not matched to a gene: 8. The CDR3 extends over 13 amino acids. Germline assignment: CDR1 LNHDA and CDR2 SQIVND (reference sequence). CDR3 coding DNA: TGTGCCAGTATTCACCGGGACAGCAATGGCTACACCTTC. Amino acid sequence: CASIHRDSNGYTF.

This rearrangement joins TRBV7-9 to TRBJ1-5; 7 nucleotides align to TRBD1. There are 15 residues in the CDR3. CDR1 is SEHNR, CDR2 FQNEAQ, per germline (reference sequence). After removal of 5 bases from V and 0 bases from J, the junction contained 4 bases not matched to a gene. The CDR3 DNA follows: TGTGCCAGCAGCATCGACAGGGCTAGCAATCAGCCCCAGCATTTT. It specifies CASSIDRASNQPQHF.

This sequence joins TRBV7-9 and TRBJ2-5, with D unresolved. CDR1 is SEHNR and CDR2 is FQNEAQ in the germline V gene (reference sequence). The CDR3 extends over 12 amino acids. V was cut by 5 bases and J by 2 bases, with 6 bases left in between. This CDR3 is CASSRVQETQYF. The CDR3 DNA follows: TGTGCCAGCAGCCGTGTTCAAGAGACCCAGTACTTC.

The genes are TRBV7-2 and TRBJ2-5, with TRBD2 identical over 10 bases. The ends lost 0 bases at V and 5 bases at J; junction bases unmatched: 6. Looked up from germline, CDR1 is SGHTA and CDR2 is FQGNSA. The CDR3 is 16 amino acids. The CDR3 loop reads CASSLAPRTSGETQYF. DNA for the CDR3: TGTGCCAGCAGCTTAGCCCCACGGACTAGCGGCGAGACCCAGTACTTC. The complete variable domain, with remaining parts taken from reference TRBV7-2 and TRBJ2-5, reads GAGVSQSPSNKVTEKGKDVELRCDPISGHTALYWYRQSLGQGLEFLIYFQGNSAPDKSGLPSDRFSAERTGGSVSTLTIQRTQQEDSAVYLCASSLAPRTSGETQYFGPGTRLLVL.

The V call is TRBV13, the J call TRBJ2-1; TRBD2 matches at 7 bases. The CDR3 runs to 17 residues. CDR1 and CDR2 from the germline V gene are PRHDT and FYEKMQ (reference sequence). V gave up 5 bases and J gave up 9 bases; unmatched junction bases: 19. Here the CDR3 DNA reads TGTGCCAGCAGCCTCCTGACGTATAGGCTAGCGGCCTCTGAGCAGTTCTTC. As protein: CASSLLTYRLAASEQFF.

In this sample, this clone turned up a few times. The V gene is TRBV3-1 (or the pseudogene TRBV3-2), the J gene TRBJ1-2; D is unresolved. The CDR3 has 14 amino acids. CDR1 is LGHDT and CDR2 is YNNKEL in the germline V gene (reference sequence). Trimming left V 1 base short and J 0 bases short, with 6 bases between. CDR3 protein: CASSQGSSNYGYTF. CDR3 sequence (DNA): TGTGCCAGCAGCCAAGGCAGTTCTAACTATGGCTACACCTTC.

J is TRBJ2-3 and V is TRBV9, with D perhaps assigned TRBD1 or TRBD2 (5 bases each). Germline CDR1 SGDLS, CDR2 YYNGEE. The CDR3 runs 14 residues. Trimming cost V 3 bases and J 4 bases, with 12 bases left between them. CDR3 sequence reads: CASSGSGRADTQYF. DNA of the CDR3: TGTGCCAGCAGCGGATCGGGGCGGGCAGATACGCAGTATTTT.

The CDR3 DNA reads as TGTGCCAGCAGCTTTAGCGGGGGCAGCTCCTACGAGCAGTACTTC. It codes for CASSFSGGSSYEQYF. The chain is built from TRBV7-9 and TRBJ2-7, with TRBD2 matching over 9 bases. V shed 3 bases, J shed 0 bases, and the junction held 3 bases outside the gene matches. The CDR3 sequence is 15 residues long. Germline V lookup: CDR1 SEHNR, CDR2 FQNEAQ (reference sequence).